Shown below are 28 T cell receptor beta chains from a single sample sequenced in a study of blood T cell repertoires in COVID-19. The method was immunoSEQ multiplex PCR; TCRdb's version includes in-frame clones alone and lacks a portion of them. The data contain over 200,000 clones, roughly 86% of them singletons. The sample comprised peripheral blood. These receptors all come from a man aged 35-49 years who had recovered from COVID-19.

The chain carries TRBV3-1 (or the pseudogene TRBV3-2) and TRBJ1-3; TRBD1 agrees at 7 bases. From germline, CDR1 is LGHDT and CDR2 YNNKEL (reference sequence). J was trimmed by 2 bases and V by 3 bases; bases with no gene match: 7. The CDR3 contains 16 residues. CDR3 protein: CASSHILQGTGNTIYF. The DNA of the CDR3 is TGTGCCAGCAGCCACATTTTACAGGGGACTGGAAACACCATATATTTT.

V gene TRBV3-1 (or the pseudogene TRBV3-2) combines with J gene TRBJ2-7, with 7 bases that match TRBD2. Trimming took 4 bases from V and 4 from J; bases not matched to a gene: 13. Germline loops: CDR1 LGHDT, CDR2 YNNKEL (reference sequence). The CDR3 loop spans 16 amino acids. CDR3 region: CASSRNTGLILYEQYF. The CDR3 DNA sequence: TGTGCCAGCAGCCGGAACACGGGACTAATCCTATACGAGCAGTACTTC.

The chain recombines TRBV12-3 or TRBV12-4 with TRBJ1-3, with 8 bases aligning to TRBD1. The CDR3 is 13 residues long. The CDR3 loop is CSYRGSSGNTIYF. Here the CDR3 DNA reads TGTAGCTACAGGGGGTCCTCTGGAAACACCATATATTTT.

The chain uses TRBV3-1 (or the pseudogene TRBV3-2) and TRBJ1-2; D unclear. The CDR3 is 13 amino acids. The germline CDR1 and CDR2 sequences are LGHDT and YNNKEL (reference sequence). V was cut by 3 bases and J by 4 bases, with 9 bases left in between. CDR3 sequence: CASSQSGSYGYTF. Written as DNA, the CDR3 is TGTGCCAGCAGCCAGTCGGGGTCCTATGGCTACACCTTC.

V is TRBV3-1 (or the pseudogene TRBV3-2) and J is TRBJ1-6, with D uncertain. This CDR3 region has 14 residues. Per germline, CDR1 LGHDT and CDR2 YNNKEL (reference sequence). V was cut by 1 base and J by 8 bases, with 9 bases left in between. CDR3 nucleotides: TGTGCCAGCAGCCAAGGGGCGTTCGATTCACCCCTCCACTTT. It is translated as CASSQGAFDSPLHF.

This clone was seen a single time. The V gene is TRBV5-4, the J gene TRBJ2-7, with a weak D call TRBD2 (5 bases). Germline V lookup: CDR1 SGHNT, CDR2 YYREEE (reference sequence). The CDR3 contains 11 residues. The V gene lost 5 bases and the J gene lost 5 bases, with 8 bases spanning the gap. CDR3 nucleotides: TGTGCCAGCAGAGCCGGGGACGAGCAGTACTTC. Protein sequence: CASRAGDEQYF.

The chain employs TRBV30 and TRBJ2-7, with 8 bases fitting TRBD2. This CDR3 spans 15 amino acids. The V segment lost 5 bases and the J segment 6 bases; nucleotides outside the gene matches: 15. Germline V CDR1 and CDR2: GTSNPN, SVGIG (reference sequence). CDR3 residues: CAWVPQLAVGTEQYF. The CDR3 coding sequence is TGTGCCTGGGTTCCCCAACTAGCGGTAGGAACCGAGCAGTACTTC.

The V call is TRBV3-1 (or the pseudogene TRBV3-2), the J call TRBJ2-3; the match to TRBD2 covers 8 bases. CDR1 and CDR2 (germline): LGHDT, YNNKEL (reference sequence). The CDR3 covers 15 residues. Trimming removed 4 bases from V and 1 base from J; junction bases left unmatched: 4. CDR3 bases: TGTGCCAGCAGCCTTAGCGGGGAGGGCACAGATACGCAGTATTTT. This translates into CASSLSGEGTDTQYF.

This chain joins TRBV7-2 and TRBJ2-4, with 12 positions matching TRBD2. Trimming cost V 5 bases and J 8 bases; bases outside gene matches: 7. The germline V gene has CDR1 SGHTA and CDR2 FQGNSA. The CDR3 consists of 15 residues. This CDR3 reads CASSPSGGVRYIQYF. CDR3 nucleotides: TGTGCCAGCAGCCCTAGCGGGGGGGTAAGATACATTCAGTACTTC.

The chain uses TRBV5-6 and TRBJ2-3; 9 bases map to TRBD2. Looked up from germline, CDR1 is SGHDT and CDR2 is YYEEEE. The CDR3 is 16 amino acids. Losses at the gene ends were 4 bases for V and 0 bases for J; bases not matched to a gene: 6. CDR3 nucleotide sequence: TGTGCCAGCAGCAGGCTAGCGGGACGTAGCACAGATACGCAGTATTTT. Protein product: CASSRLAGRSTDTQYF. The full variable domain, completed using reference TRBV5-6 and TRBJ2-3, is DAGVTQSPTHLIKTRGQQVTLRCSPKSGHDTVSWYQQALGQGPQFIFQYYEEEERQRGNFPDRFSGHQFPNYSSELNVNALLLGDSALYLCASSRLAGRSTDTQYFGPGTRLTVL.

A few counts support this clone. This chain connects TRBV5-1 to TRBJ1-2; 10 nucleotides match TRBD1. V trimming: 0 bases; J trimming: 3 bases; junction bases outside the gene matches: 8. This CDR3 contains 17 residues. The germline gives CDR1 SGHRS, CDR2 YFSETQ. The CDR3 nucleotides read TGCGCCAGCAGCTTGGACGGGACAGGGGTCGTCTACTATGGCTACACCTTC. Its protein product is CASSLDGTGVVYYGYTF.

The chain joins TRBV28 to TRBJ2-1; perhaps TRBD1 as D (6 bases). The CDR3 consists of 12 residues. Trimming cost V 4 bases and J 9 bases, with 10 bases left between them. Germline loops: CDR1 MDHEN, CDR2 SYDVKM. This CDR3 is CASSYRVLEQFF. The CDR3 coding sequence is TGTGCCAGCAGTTACAGGGTCCTTGAGCAGTTCTTC. The full variable domain, with the rest looked up from reference TRBV28 and TRBJ2-1, is DVKVTQSSRYLVKRTGEKVFLECVQDMDHENMFWYRQDPGLGLRLIYFSYDVKMKEKGDIPEGYSVSREKKERFSLILESASTNQTSMYLCASSYRVLEQFFGPGTRLTVL.

The V call is TRBV2, the J call TRBJ2-1; 16 positions agree with TRBD2. CDR1 and CDR2 from the germline V gene are SNHLY and FYNNEI. After removal of 2 bases from V and 11 bases from J, the junction contained 12 bases not matched to a gene. The length of the CDR3 is 18 residues. CDR3 region: CASSESPGLAGGGGKQFF. The DNA for the CDR3 is TGTGCCAGCAGTGAATCCCCGGGACTAGCGGGAGGGGGCGGGAAGCAGTTCTTC.

The chain recombines TRBV5-1 with TRBJ2-6, with D possibly TRBD1 on 6 matching bases. The CDR3 has 13 amino acids. The V end was cut by 2 bases, the J end by 13 bases, with 13 bases between. Germline V gives CDR1 SGHRS, CDR2 YFSETQ. In DNA, the CDR3 is TGCGCCAGCAGCTTTCCAGGGGAAAAAGTCCTGACTTTC. Its translation is CASSFPGEKVLTF.

V is TRBV5-4 and J is TRBJ2-1, with D maybe TRBD2 (5 bases). CDR1 is SGHNT and CDR2 is YYREEE in the germline V gene (reference sequence). V dropped 4 bases and J dropped 0 bases, with 14 bases sitting between them. This CDR3 has 16 residues. CDR3 sequence (DNA): TGTGCCAGCAGCGGTAGTCGGGGTGGCTCCTACAATGAGCAGTTCTTC. As protein: CASSGSRGGSYNEQFF.

This clone was observed a handful of times. The V call is TRBV5-6, the J call TRBJ2-7; maybe TRBD2 (7 bases). V gave up 6 bases and J gave up 5 bases, with 21 bases separating them. Germline assignment: CDR1 SGHDT and CDR2 YYEEEE. The CDR3 loop spans 15 amino acids. The CDR3 DNA reads as TGTGCCAGCACTCAAGGCGGGGGCGCAAGCGACGAGCAGTACTTC. This codes for CASTQGGGASDEQYF.

The rearrangement links TRBV12-3 or TRBV12-4 to TRBJ2-7; TRBD2 matches 10 bases. Trimming at V came to 3 bases and at J to 5 bases, leaving 1 base not matched to a gene. The CDR3 extends over 13 amino acids. CDR3 residues: CASSFSGRNEQYF. For the CDR3, the DNA is TGTGCCAGCAGTTTTAGCGGGAGGAACGAGCAGTACTTC.

The rearrangement uses TRBV2 and TRBJ2-3, with 10 bases aligning to TRBD2. This CDR3 has 15 amino acids. Germline loops: CDR1 SNHLY, CDR2 FYNNEI. Trimming removed 5 bases from V and 1 base from J; junction bases left unmatched: 3. The CDR3 loop is CASSMLAGGTDTQYF. The DNA for the CDR3 is TGTGCCAGCAGTATGCTAGCGGGGGGCACAGATACGCAGTATTTT. Full variable domain (remainder filled in from reference TRBV2 and TRBJ2-3): EPEVTQTPSHQVTQMGQEVILRCVPISNHLYFYWYRQILGQKVEFLVSFYNNEISEKSEIFDDQFSVERPDGSNFTLKIRSTKLEDSAMYFCASSMLAGGTDTQYFGPGTRLTVL.

This clone was recorded once. The chain couples TRBV4-1 to TRBJ2-5, with D maybe TRBD2 (6 bases). Germline V lookup: CDR1 MGHRA, CDR2 YSYEKL. The V end was cut by 1 base, the J end by 5 bases, with 20 bases between. This CDR3 is 17 amino acids long. Here the CDR3 reads CASSQGYHREPKETQYF. The CDR3 nucleotides are TGCGCCAGCAGCCAAGGCTACCACCGGGAGCCAAAGGAGACCCAGTACTTC.

This chain connects TRBV7-6 to TRBJ2-7; 12 bases match TRBD1. Losses at the gene ends were 6 bases for V and 5 bases for J; bases not matched to a gene: 5. There are 14 residues in the CDR3. From germline, CDR1 is SGHVS and CDR2 FNYEAQ. CDR3 coding DNA: TGTGCCAGCAGGGCGGGACAGGGGGCAGACGAGCAGTACTTC. Residues: CASRAGQGADEQYF.

J is TRBJ2-1 and V is TRBV13, with 16 positions matching TRBD2. CDR3 length: 18 amino acids. The V and J ends lost 4 bases and 7 bases, in that order; junction bases with no gene match: 10. Germline-derived CDR1 and CDR2 are PRHDT and FYEKMQ (reference sequence). The CDR3 loop is CASSSMGLAGGPGNEQFF. The CDR3 DNA sequence: TGTGCCAGCAGCTCGATGGGACTAGCGGGGGGGCCCGGGAATGAGCAGTTCTTC.

The CDR3: CASSIAGGLTDTQYF. In DNA, the CDR3 is TGTGCCAGCAGTATAGCGGGGGGGCTAACAGATACGCAGTATTTT. The chain couples TRBV6-5 to TRBJ2-3; 11 positions match TRBD2. CDR3 length: 15 amino acids. CDR1 and CDR2 from the germline V gene are MNHEY and SVGAGI. V was pared by 5 bases and J by 3 bases, with 4 bases of the junction left unmatched.

The rearrangement uses TRBV7-2 and TRBJ2-1; D is possibly TRBD2 (6 bases). The germline V gene encodes CDR1 SGHTA and CDR2 FQGNSA. V was shortened by 3 bases and J by 2 bases, with 11 bases between the two germline ends. There are 15 residues in the CDR3. This CDR3 is CASSFGGRTYNEQFF. CDR3 bases: TGTGCCAGCAGCTTTGGTGGGAGGACCTACAATGAGCAGTTCTTC. The whole variable domain, remainder taken from reference TRBV7-2 and TRBJ2-1, is GAGVSQSPSNKVTEKGKDVELRCDPISGHTALYWYRQSLGQGLEFLIYFQGNSAPDKSGLPSDRFSAERTGGSVSTLTIQRTQQEDSAVYLCASSFGGRTYNEQFFGPGTRLTVL.

CDR3 sequence reads: CASSRTGGRDSPLHF. DNA for the CDR3: TGTGCCAGTAGCCGAACAGGGGGCAGGGATTCACCCCTCCACTTT. The chain uses TRBV19 and TRBJ1-6; 9 bases are shared with TRBD1. The CDR3 loop spans 15 amino acids. V lost 6 bases to trimming and J lost 8 bases; unmatched junction nucleotides: 8. The germline CDR1 and CDR2 sequences are LNHDA and SQIVND (reference sequence).

The chain carries TRBV6-2 or TRBV6-3 and TRBJ2-7; D not certain. This CDR3 region has 12 residues. Between the trimmed V and J ends, which lost 6 bases and 6 bases, there was a span of 12 bases. Germline V lookup: CDR1 MNHEY, CDR2 SVGEGT. The CDR3 DNA is TGTGCCAGCAGCCAGTCCGAGTTCGAGCAGTACTTC. Amino acids: CASSQSEFEQYF.

This clone was found once. J is TRBJ2-7 and V is TRBV3-1 (or the pseudogene TRBV3-2), with D possibly being TRBD1 (5 bases). V was cut by 1 base and J by 2 bases, with 6 bases left in between. This CDR3 has 13 amino acids. Germline-derived CDR1 and CDR2 are LGHDT and YNNKEL (reference sequence). This CDR3 reads CASSQAGTYEQYF. The CDR3 coding sequence is TGTGCCAGCAGCCAAGCAGGGACCTACGAGCAGTACTTC.

In this sample, this clone turned up once. The V gene is TRBV6-5, the J gene TRBJ1-1; no clear D. Germline V gene lookup returns CDR1 MNHEY and CDR2 SVGAGI. Between the trimmed V and J ends, which lost 6 bases and 4 bases, there was a span of 15 bases. CDR3 length: 14 residues. CDR3 amino acids: CASRSPGGFTEAFF. The CDR3 region has the DNA TGTGCCAGCAGGAGCCCGGGAGGGTTCACTGAAGCTTTCTTT.

The chain links TRBV12-5 to TRBJ2-7; 8 nucleotides match TRBD2. V dropped 1 base and J dropped 0; count of bases not matched to a gene: 2. The CDR3 is 15 amino acids. The germline gives CDR1 LGHNT, CDR2 FRNRAP. DNA for the CDR3: TGTGCTAGTGGTTTGGGACTAGCGTACTCCTACGAGCAGTACTTC. This translates into CASGLGLAYSYEQYF.